This T cell receptor beta chain derives from a study of blood T cells in healthy people across ages. The study, taken as a whole, reports: Expanded clonotype changes were possibly confounded by unknown donor CMV status.

Details on this clonotype: Its antigen remains unknown.

Alongside a J-beta primer mix, a sample-barcoded 5' primer served in a second PCR lasting about 7 to 12 cycles. Each cDNA was tagged by a template-switch adaptor containing 12 random nucleotides. Sequencing yielded, for each sample, at least 3 million paired-end reads carrying CDR3. Each CDR3 protein is one row after TCRdb ran MiXCR on the 5' RACE reads. The sample lists 1.5 million to 1.9 million distinct CDR3 sequences; less than 45% were seen once. The CDR3 runs to 16 residues. V was pared by 7 bases and J by 6 bases, with 21 bases between. Germline V gene lookup returns CDR1 MNHEY and CDR2 SMNVEV (reference sequence).

The clonotype was recovered from a woman aged 18-29 years in good health. The material sequenced was blood. The chain joins TRBV27 to TRBJ2-2; D is possibly TRBD1 (6 bases). CDR3 coding DNA: TGTGCCAGCATGAGGGGGTCTGTGAGGTTGGCCGGGGAGCTGTTTTTT. Its translation is CASMRGSVRLAGELFF.